Listed below are T cell receptor beta chains from one sample, sequenced in a study of shared clonotypes between healthy human individuals. Some clones are missing from TCRdb's copy, which holds only in-frame ones; the method was immunoSEQ multiplex PCR. The table includes over 750,000 clones, around 96% detected once. Sequenced sample: naive CD8+ T cells sorted from blood. These receptors were collected from a man aged 30-40 years in good health. The CDR3 runs from the conserved cysteine through the conserved F or W. D genes are given only for firm matches. The listing skips clone size in some rows; elsewhere it reads once, few, many or a size class.

J gene | clone size | D gene | V gene | CDR3 DNA | CDR3 protein
TRBJ2-1 | NA | TRBD1 | TRBV5-6 | TGTGCCAGCAGCCCCGCGCGTAGGGGGCATTACAATGAGCAGTTCTTC | CASSPARRGHYNEQFF
TRBJ2-2 | NA | TRBD2 | TRBV28 | TGTGCCAGCAACGCCTATACTAGCGGAACGAACACCGGGGAGCTGTTTTTT | CASNAYTSGTNTGELFF
TRBJ1-2 | NA | NA | TRBV7-9 | TGTGCCATCACAGGGCGGGACTATGGCTACACCTTC | CAITGRDYGYTF
TRBJ2-7 | NA | NA | TRBV29-1 | TGCAGCGTTCGCAGGGAGTACGAGCAGTACTTC | CSVRREYEQYF
TRBJ2-7 | NA | TRBD1 | TRBV5-8 | TGTGCCAGCAGCTTGGGATTGACAGGGGGCTACGAGCAGTACTTC | CASSLGLTGGYEQYF
TRBJ2-5 | NA | TRBD2 | TRBV28 | TGTGCCAGCAGTTTATCCAGGCTAGCGGATAAAGAGACCCAGTACTTC | CASSLSRLADKETQYF
TRBJ2-1 | NA | NA | TRBV4-2 | TGTGCCAGCAGCCAACGAAAAGGTGAGCAGTTCTTC | CASSQRKGEQFF
TRBJ2-2 | once | TRBD1 | TRBV27 | TGTGCCAGCAGTTTCCACAGGGGCGGGGAGCTGTTTTTT | CASSFHRGGELFF
TRBJ1-4 | NA | NA | TRBV28 | TGTGCCAGCAGTTTGGGGTCCAGCAAGGGGGAAAAACTGTTTTTT | CASSLGSSKGEKLFF
TRBJ2-7 | NA | TRBD1 | TRBV29-1 | TGCAGCGTTGAAGATGCCGGGACAGGGCGTTCCTACGAGCAGTACTTC | CSVEDAGTGRSYEQYF
TRBJ2-7 | NA | NA | TRBV4-1 | TGCGCCAGCAGCCAAGAAGTGGGAGCGAGCTCCTACGAGCAGTACTTC | CASSQEVGASSYEQYF
TRBJ2-7 | NA | NA | TRBV5-5 | TGTGCCAGCAGCCGGGGAGACGACGAGCAGTACTTC | CASSRGDDEQYF
TRBJ2-5 | NA | NA | TRBV7-9 | TGTGCCAGCAGCTTTCCTAGCGTCACACAAGAGACCCAGTACTTC | CASSFPSVTQETQYF
TRBJ2-5 | NA | NA | TRBV13 | TGTGCCAGCAGCCTAACCTCAGAGACCCAGTACTTC | CASSLTSETQYF
TRBJ2-1 | NA | TRBD2 | TRBV4-2 | TGTGCCAGCAGCCCCCGGACTAGCGTATTAAATGAGCAGTTCTTC | CASSPRTSVLNEQFF
TRBJ2-1 | NA | TRBD2 | TRBV7-9 | TGTGCCAGCAGCCGCGGGACTAGCGGAGCCAGGTACAATGAGCAGTTCTTC | CASSRGTSGARYNEQFF
TRBJ2-1 | NA | TRBD1 | TRBV6-5 | TGTGCCAGCTCGACAGGGGTTCCTATCAACAATGAGCAGTTCTTC | CASSTGVPINNEQFF
TRBJ2-2 | NA | NA | TRBV5-4 | TGTGCCAGCAGCTTGTACGGGATAAACACCGGGGAGCTGTTTTTT | CASSLYGINTGELFF
TRBJ2-1 | NA | TRBD2 | TRBV9 | TGTGCCAGCAGCTCACGGACTAGCGGGATAGTAGGTGAGCAGTTCTTC | CASSSRTSGIVGEQFF
TRBJ1-2 | NA | NA | TRBV14 | TGTGCCAGCAGCGGGGGCTCGCTCTATGGCTACACCTTC | CASSGGSLYGYTF